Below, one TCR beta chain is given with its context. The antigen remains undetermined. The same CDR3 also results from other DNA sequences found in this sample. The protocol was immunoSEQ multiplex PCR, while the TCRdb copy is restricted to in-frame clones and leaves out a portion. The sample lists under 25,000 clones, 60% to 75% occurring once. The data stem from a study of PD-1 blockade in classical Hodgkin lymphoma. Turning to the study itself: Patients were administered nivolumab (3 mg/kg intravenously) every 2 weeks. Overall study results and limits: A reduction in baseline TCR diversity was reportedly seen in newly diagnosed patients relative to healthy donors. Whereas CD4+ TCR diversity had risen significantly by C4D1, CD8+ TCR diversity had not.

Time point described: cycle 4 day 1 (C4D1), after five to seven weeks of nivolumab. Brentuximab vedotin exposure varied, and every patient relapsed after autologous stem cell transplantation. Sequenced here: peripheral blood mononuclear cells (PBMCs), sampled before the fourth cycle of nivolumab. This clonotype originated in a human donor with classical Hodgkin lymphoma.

The CDR3 loop is CASSPGLAETQYF. DNA of the CDR3: TGTGCCAGCAGCCCGGGACTAGCAGAGACCCAGTACTTC. J is TRBJ2-5 and V is TRBV7-2, with 9 positions matching TRBD2. V was pared by 5 bases and J by 4 bases, with 2 bases of the junction left unmatched. CDR1 is SGHTA, CDR2 FQGNSA, per germline. This CDR3 is built from 13 residues.